The clone carrying this T cell receptor (beta chain) was seen ten or more times. V shed 5 bases and J 5 bases; nucleotides not matched to a gene: 10. The CDR3 is 15 residues long. CDR1 is PRHDT, CDR2 FYEKMQ, per germline (reference sequence). RNA transcripts provided the source from which TCR beta CDR3 regions were amplified. The study used the HTBI primer set for a first-round RT-PCR of the TCR CDR3. TCRdb independently ran MiXCR on the multiplex PCR reads; one entry per CDR3 protein. Here the sample spans roughly 400,000 distinct CDR3 sequences, 11% to 15% being singletons. These data belong to a study of T cells in Graves' hyperthyroidism and ophthalmopathy. The wider study: It was at initial diagnosis, before any treatment, that peripheral blood was collected.

Specimen: blood. The genes are TRBV13 and TRBJ2-5; the match to TRBD2 covers 8 bases. This clonotype originated in a man aged 50-59 years with Graves' ophthalmopathy. The CDR3 region has the DNA TGTGCCAGCAGCAACCTAGCGGGCCGGCGGGAGACCCAGTACTTC. Translating it yields CASSNLAGRRETQYF.